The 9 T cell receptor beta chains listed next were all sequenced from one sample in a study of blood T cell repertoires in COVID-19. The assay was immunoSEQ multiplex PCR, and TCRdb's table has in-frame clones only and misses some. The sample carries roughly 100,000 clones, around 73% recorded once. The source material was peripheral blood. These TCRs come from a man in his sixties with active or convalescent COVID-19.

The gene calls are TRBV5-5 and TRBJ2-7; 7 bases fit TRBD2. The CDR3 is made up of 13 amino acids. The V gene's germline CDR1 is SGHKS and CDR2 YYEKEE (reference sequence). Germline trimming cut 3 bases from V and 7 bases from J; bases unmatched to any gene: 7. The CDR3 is CASSWSIGGEQYV. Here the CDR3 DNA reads TGTGCCAGCAGCTGGTCTATCGGGGGGGAGCAGTACGTC.

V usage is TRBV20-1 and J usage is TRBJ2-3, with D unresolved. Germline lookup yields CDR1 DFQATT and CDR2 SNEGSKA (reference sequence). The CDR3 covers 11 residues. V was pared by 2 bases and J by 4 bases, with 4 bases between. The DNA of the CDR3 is TGCAGTGCTAGACTCGCAGATACGCAGTATTTT. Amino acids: CSARLADTQYF.

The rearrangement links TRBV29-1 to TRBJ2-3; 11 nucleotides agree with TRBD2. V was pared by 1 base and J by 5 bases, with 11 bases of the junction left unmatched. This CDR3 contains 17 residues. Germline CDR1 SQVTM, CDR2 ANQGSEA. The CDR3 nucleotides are TGCAGCGTTGAAGGTCTCGGGGGTAGCGGGAGGGGAGATACGCAGTATTTT. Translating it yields CSVEGLGGSGRGDTQYF.

Here the CDR3 reads CASSRINYSYNEQFF. The CDR3 DNA follows: TGCGCCAGCAGCCGGATCAACTACTCCTACAATGAGCAGTTCTTC. V gene TRBV5-1 combines with J gene TRBJ2-1; no clear D gene. Trimming removed 4 bases at V and 0 bases at J, with 11 bases between. CDR1 and CDR2 (germline): SGHRS, YFSETQ. The CDR3 is 15 amino acids.

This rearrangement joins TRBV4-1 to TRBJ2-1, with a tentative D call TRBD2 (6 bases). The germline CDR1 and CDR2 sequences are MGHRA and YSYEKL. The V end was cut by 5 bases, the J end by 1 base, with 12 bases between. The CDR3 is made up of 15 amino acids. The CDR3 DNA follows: TGCGCCAGCAGCGTCCGGGACTTATCCTACAATGAGCAGTTCTTC. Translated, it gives CASSVRDLSYNEQFF.

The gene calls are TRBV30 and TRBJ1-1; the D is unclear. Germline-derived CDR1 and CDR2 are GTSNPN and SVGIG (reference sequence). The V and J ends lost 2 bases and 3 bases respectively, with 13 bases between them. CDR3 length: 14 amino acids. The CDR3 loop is CAWSRVGGYTEAFF. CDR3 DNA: TGTGCCTGGAGTCGGGTAGGCGGGTACACTGAAGCTTTCTTT.

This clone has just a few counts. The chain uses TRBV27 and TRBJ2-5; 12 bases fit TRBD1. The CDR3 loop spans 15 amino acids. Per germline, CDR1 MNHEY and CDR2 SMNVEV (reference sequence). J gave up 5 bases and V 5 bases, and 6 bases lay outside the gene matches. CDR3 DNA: TGTGCCAGCAGTCCCGGGACAGGGGGCGCTGAGACCCAGTACTTC. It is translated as CASSPGTGGAETQYF.

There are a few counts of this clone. CDR3 sequence (DNA): TGCGCCAGCAGCCCAGGGACAGGGGGCGGCTACGAGCAGTACGTC. Its translation: CASSPGTGGGYEQYV. The V gene is TRBV5-1, the J gene TRBJ2-7, with 12 bases aligning to TRBD1. J was trimmed by 3 bases and V by 4 bases; bases with no gene match: 5. Germline V gene lookup returns CDR1 SGHRS and CDR2 YFSETQ. The CDR3 is 15 amino acids.

CDR3 DNA sequence: TGTGCCAGCTTTCCCGGATACAGGGTTACCGGGGAGCTGTTTTTT. It is translated as CASFPGYRVTGELFF. The gene calls are TRBV27 and TRBJ2-2, with D possibly being TRBD1 (6 bases). The ends were cut back, 8 bases at V and 5 bases at J, with 18 bases in the middle. Germline CDR1 reads MNHEY; CDR2 reads SMNVEV (reference sequence). The CDR3 runs 15 residues.